Following are 22 T cell receptor beta chains from one sample sequenced in a study of cytomegalovirus exposure and HLA in healthy donors. The table came from immunoSEQ multiplex PCR; TCRdb's copy has only in-frame clones and leaves some out. The repertoire consists of 200,000 to 250,000 clones, with roughly 83% occurring once and the leading ten covering 11% to 15%. The sample was PBMCs. These TCRs come from a woman between 25 and 40 years old in good health and CMV-seropositive.

The table lists this clone with a few counts. The chain recombines TRBV25-1 with TRBJ1-2; D gene uncertain. The CDR3 consists of 12 residues. Trimming left V 5 bases short and J 7 bases short, with 11 bases between. Germline values: CDR1 MGHDK, CDR2 SYGVNS. The CDR3 sequence: CASSRVAGGYTF. The CDR3 DNA reads TGTGCCAGCAGTCGGGTTGCGGGTGGCTACACCTTC.

The chain couples TRBV11-2 to TRBJ1-2, with no clear D. V was clipped by 0 bases and J by 4 bases, with 9 bases between them. There are 14 residues in the CDR3. Germline V gives CDR1 SGHAT, CDR2 FQNNGV. The CDR3 region has the DNA TGTGCCAGCAGCTTAGATCCGGGTGTCTATGGCTACACCTTC. The encoded protein is CASSLDPGVYGYTF.

The rearrangement uses TRBV30 and TRBJ2-1, with 8 positions matching TRBD2. From germline, CDR1 is GTSNPN and CDR2 SVGIG (reference sequence). V was clipped by 5 bases and J by 2 bases; unmatched bases: 5. This CDR3 comprises 14 residues. The CDR3 loop is CAWGAGVAYNEQFF. CDR3 bases: TGTGCCTGGGGAGCGGGAGTCGCCTACAATGAGCAGTTCTTC.

The rearrangement joins TRBV11-3 to TRBJ2-1; 8 bases are shared with TRBD2. V shed 8 bases and J 4 bases; nucleotides not matched to a gene: 4. In germline, CDR1 is SGHNT, CDR2 YENEEA. The CDR3 runs 13 residues. This chain's CDR3 is CASSSGYYNEQFF. CDR3 DNA: TGTGCCAGCTCTAGCGGGTATTACAATGAGCAGTTCTTC.

The V call is TRBV5-1, the J call TRBJ2-7; D is ambiguous. Trimming cost V 0 bases and J 0 bases, with 13 bases left between them. The germline V gene encodes CDR1 SGHRS and CDR2 YFSETQ. The CDR3 runs 16 residues. The CDR3 region is CASSLGPDASSYEQYF. CDR3 sequence (DNA): TGCGCCAGCAGCTTGGGGCCGGATGCGAGCTCCTACGAGCAGTACTTC.

The chain is built from TRBV6-1 and TRBJ2-7; D unresolved. The CDR3 runs 15 residues. CDR1 is MNHNS and CDR2 is SASEGT in the germline V gene. Trimming took 6 bases from V and 0 from J, leaving 15 bases between them. The CDR3 reads CASRVAPPHSYEQYF. DNA for the CDR3: TGTGCCAGCAGAGTGGCCCCCCCACACTCCTACGAGCAGTACTTC.

The rearrangement uses TRBV4-3 and TRBJ2-7, with TRBD1 identical over 8 bases. Germline V gene data show CDR1 as LGHNA and CDR2 as YSLEER. After removal of 3 bases from V and 3 bases from J, the junction contained 7 bases not matched to a gene. The CDR3 contains 15 residues. The CDR3: CASSHSTGARYEQYF. The CDR3 bases are TGCGCCAGCAGCCACTCGACAGGGGCGCGCTACGAGCAGTACTTC.

Many counts were recorded for this clone. Other DNA sequences from this sample encode an identical CDR3 as well. This chain uses TRBV7-2 with TRBJ1-2, with TRBD1 matching over 10 bases. CDR1 is SGHTA and CDR2 is FQGNSA in the germline V gene. Unmatched junction bases numbered 0, after V lost 1 base and J lost 7 bases. The CDR3 runs to 13 residues. The CDR3 coding sequence is TGTGCCAGCAGCTTAGGGACAGGGGGTGGCTACACCTTC. This codes for CASSLGTGGGYTF.

V is TRBV28 and J is TRBJ2-1, with D maybe TRBD2 (5 bases). Trimming cost V 6 bases and J 6 bases, with 21 bases left between them. There are 16 residues in the CDR3. Germline-derived CDR1 and CDR2 are MDHEN and SYDVKM. CDR3 bases: TGTGCCAGCAGGAGTGGTAGCGCCACCGGAGGCAATGAGCAGTTCTTC. It encodes CASRSGSATGGNEQFF.

A single count supports this clone. The chain has TRBV6-5 and TRBJ2-2; D unclear. The CDR3 has 14 amino acids. Germline V gene lookup returns CDR1 MNHEY and CDR2 SVGAGI. V lost 9 bases to trimming and J lost 5 bases, with 16 bases between them. CDR3: CASTKMGQTGELFF. The CDR3 bases are TGTGCCAGTACTAAAATGGGTCAGACCGGGGAGCTGTTTTTT.

V usage is TRBV4-3 and J usage is TRBJ2-3; no reliable D call. The V and J ends lost 0 bases and 8 bases respectively, with 12 bases between them. The CDR3 runs to 14 residues. Germline CDR1 and CDR2: LGHNA and YSLEER. DNA of the CDR3: TGCGCCAGCAGCCAAGACGTAGGGTCCGGTACGCAGTATTTT. This translates into CASSQDVGSGTQYF.

The chain recombines TRBV6-5 with TRBJ2-7; D unclear. The CDR3 loop spans 11 amino acids. V lost 2 bases to trimming and J lost 4 bases, with 3 bases between them. CDR1 is MNHEY and CDR2 is SVGAGI in the germline V gene. The DNA of the CDR3 is TGTGCCAGCAGTTACAGATACGAGCAGTACTTC. As protein: CASSYRYEQYF.

The chain links TRBV28 to TRBJ2-1; 8 bases agree with TRBD2. V dropped 7 bases and J dropped 0; count of bases not matched to a gene: 2. Germline V gives CDR1 MDHEN, CDR2 SYDVKM. This CDR3 has 14 residues. As DNA, the CDR3 is TGTGCCAGCATAGCGGGATCCTCCTACAATGAGCAGTTCTTC. This sequence encodes CASIAGSSYNEQFF. Combining the CDR3 with reference TRBV28 and TRBJ2-1 gives the whole variable domain DVKVTQSSRYLVKRTGEKVFLECVQDMDHENMFWYRQDPGLGLRLIYFSYDVKMKEKGDIPEGYSVSREKKERFSLILESASTNQTSMYLCASIAGSSYNEQFFGPGTRLTVL.

The V gene is TRBV27, the J gene TRBJ2-3; 10 positions agree with TRBD2. The CDR3 length is 17 residues. The germline V gene has CDR1 MNHEY and CDR2 SMNVEV (reference sequence). V gave up 5 bases and J gave up 4 bases; unmatched junction bases: 12. This CDR3 reads CASSSLNLAGEADTQYF. CDR3 coding DNA: TGTGCCAGCAGTAGTTTAAATCTAGCGGGAGAGGCAGATACGCAGTATTTT.

The chain combines TRBV28 with TRBJ2-7, with D perhaps TRBD1 or TRBD2 (5 bases each). This CDR3 contains 15 residues. V was pared by 5 bases and J by 0 bases, with 14 bases between. Germline V gives CDR1 MDHEN, CDR2 SYDVKM. CDR3 loop: CASSLAGTASYEQYF. In DNA form, the CDR3 reads TGTGCCAGCAGTCTAGCCGGGACCGCCTCCTACGAGCAGTACTTC.

The chain combines TRBV30 with TRBJ1-2; 7 bases align to TRBD1. Losses at the gene ends were 0 bases for V and 11 bases for J; bases not matched to a gene: 12. The germline gives CDR1 GTSNPN, CDR2 SVGIG (reference sequence). The CDR3 has 14 amino acids. This CDR3 reads CAWSVPPGQTRYTF. The CDR3 DNA follows: TGTGCCTGGAGTGTACCCCCGGGACAGACTAGGTACACCTTC.

The gene calls are TRBV29-1 and TRBJ2-1; unclear D gene. V dropped 1 base and J dropped 0 bases, with 10 bases sitting between them. Germline lookup yields CDR1 SQVTM and CDR2 ANQGSEA. The CDR3 is made up of 15 amino acids. The CDR3 here is CSVEGWVSSYNEQFF. The CDR3 DNA reads TGCAGCGTTGAAGGGTGGGTTAGCTCCTACAATGAGCAGTTCTTC.

V usage is TRBV19 and J usage is TRBJ2-3; perhaps TRBD2 as D (6 bases). Per germline, CDR1 LNHDA and CDR2 SQIVND (reference sequence). Trimming took 8 bases from V and 4 from J, leaving 13 bases between them. CDR3 length: 13 amino acids. The CDR3 sequence is CASRPSDADTQYF. The CDR3 DNA reads as TGTGCCAGTCGGCCTAGCGACGCAGATACGCAGTATTTT.

Here the CDR3 DNA reads TGTGCCAGCAGCTTTCGACTAGCGGGAGGTTGGGAGACCCAGTACTTC. Translating gives CASSFRLAGGWETQYF. The J gene is TRBJ2-5, the V gene TRBV7-2; 13 positions agree with TRBD2. The trim removed 3 bases at V and 5 bases at J, leaving 6 bases unmatched. Germline assignment: CDR1 SGHTA and CDR2 FQGNSA. The CDR3 has 16 residues.

The gene calls are TRBV4-3 and TRBJ1-1; maybe TRBD1 (5 bases). CDR1 is LGHNA and CDR2 is YSLEER in the germline V gene. The CDR3 spans 15 residues. Trimming pared 3 bases from V and 0 bases from J, leaving 11 bases between. As DNA, the CDR3 is TGCGCCAGCAGCCACGCAGGGTTGGTGAACACTGAAGCTTTCTTT. Translated, it gives CASSHAGLVNTEAFF.

This rearrangement joins TRBV29-1 to TRBJ2-1; 10 bases are a match to TRBD2. The CDR3 covers 13 residues. With V trimmed by 6 bases and J by 2 bases, 1 base remained unmatched. Germline V gene sequence: CDR1 SQVTM, CDR2 ANQGSEA. The CDR3 DNA sequence: TGCAGCGTCGGACTAGCGGCCTACAATGAGCAGTTCTTC. Its protein product is CSVGLAAYNEQFF.

The rearrangement uses TRBV30 and TRBJ2-7; the match to TRBD1 covers 8 bases. V lost 2 bases to trimming and J lost 1 base; unmatched junction nucleotides: 4. The CDR3 runs to 14 residues. The germline V gene encodes CDR1 GTSNPN and CDR2 SVGIG (reference sequence). The CDR3 DNA reads as TGTGCCTGGAGTCGGCAGGGGGCTTCCTACGAGCAGTACTTC. Its translation: CAWSRQGASYEQYF.